The source of this TCR beta chain is a study of CD8 T cells in Susac syndrome. The CDR3 is 18 amino acids. Trimming removed 1 base from V and 4 bases from J; junction bases left unmatched: 8. Per germline, CDR1 LNHNV and CDR2 YYDKDF (reference sequence). RNA, at roughly 0.5 to 1 ug, was reverse transcribed with random hexamers. TCRdb re-derived calls from the immunoSEQ multiplex PCR reads in MiXCR, one entry per CDR3 protein. The sample lists about 150,000 distinct CDR3 sequences; more than 95% were seen once. Diagnostic criteria for definite or probable disease, in their recently defined form, were met by the patients with Susac syndrome. FACS was used to enrich TEMRA cells, whereas the CD8+ and CD4+ T cells were obtained by negative isolation.

The specimen was CD4+ T cells from PBMCs. The rearrangement joins TRBV15 to TRBJ2-6, with 9 bases aligning to TRBD1. The clonotype originates from a human donor with Susac syndrome. DNA for the CDR3: TGTGCCACCAGCAGAGTGCCGGGACAGGGTTGGGGGGCCAACGTCCTGACTTTC. Amino acid sequence: CATSRVPGQGWGANVLTF.